This T cell receptor (beta chain) came from a study of response to subunit inactivated influenza vaccine. Study observations and caveats: Researchers suggested that each seasonal influenza vaccination recruits few new T cells.

TCRdb fed the RT-PCR reads into MiXCR, producing one record per CDR3 protein. The sample lists 500,000 or so distinct CDR3 sequences, about 17% occurring once. This clonotype was counted ten times or more. The antigen remains undetermined. CDR1 is SGHRS and CDR2 is YFSETQ in the germline V gene. This CDR3 has 16 residues. The trim removed 0 bases at V and 2 bases at J, leaving 5 bases unmatched. The V gene is TRBV5-1, the J gene TRBJ2-3; TRBD2 aligns across 8 bases. This clonotype originated in a man aged 50-75 years who received an inactivated influenza vaccine. The source material was CD4+ T cells sorted from PBMCs, sampled approximately 25 months after vaccination. The DNA for the CDR3 is TGCGCCAGCAGCTTGGTCGCGGGGGGTTTCACAGATACGCAGTATTTT. Protein: CASSLVAGGFTDTQYF.